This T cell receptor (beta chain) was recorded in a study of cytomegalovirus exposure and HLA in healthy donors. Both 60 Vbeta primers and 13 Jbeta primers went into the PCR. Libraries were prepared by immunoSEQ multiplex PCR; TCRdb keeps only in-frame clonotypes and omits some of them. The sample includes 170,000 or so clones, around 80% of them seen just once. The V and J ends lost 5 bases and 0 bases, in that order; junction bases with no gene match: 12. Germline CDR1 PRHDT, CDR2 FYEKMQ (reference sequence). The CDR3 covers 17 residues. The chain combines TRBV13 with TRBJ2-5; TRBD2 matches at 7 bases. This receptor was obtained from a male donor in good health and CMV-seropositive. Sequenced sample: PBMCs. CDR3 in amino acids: CASSLSGLALYQETQYF. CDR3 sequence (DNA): TGTGCCAGCAGCCTTAGCGGGCTAGCCCTATACCAAGAGACCCAGTACTTC.